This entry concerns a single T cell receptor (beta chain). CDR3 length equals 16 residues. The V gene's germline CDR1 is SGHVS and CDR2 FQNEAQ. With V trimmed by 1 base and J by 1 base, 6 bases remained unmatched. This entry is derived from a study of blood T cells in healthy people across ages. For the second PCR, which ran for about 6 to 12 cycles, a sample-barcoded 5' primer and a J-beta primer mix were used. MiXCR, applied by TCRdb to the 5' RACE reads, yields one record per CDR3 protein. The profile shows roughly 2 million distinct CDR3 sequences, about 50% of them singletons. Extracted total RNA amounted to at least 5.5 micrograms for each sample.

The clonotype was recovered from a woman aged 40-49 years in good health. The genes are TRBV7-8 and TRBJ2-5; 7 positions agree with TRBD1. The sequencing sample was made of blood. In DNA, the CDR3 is TGTGCCAGCAGCTTAGTCCCCGGGACAGCCCAAGAGACCCAGTACTTC. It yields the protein CASSLVPGTAQETQYF.